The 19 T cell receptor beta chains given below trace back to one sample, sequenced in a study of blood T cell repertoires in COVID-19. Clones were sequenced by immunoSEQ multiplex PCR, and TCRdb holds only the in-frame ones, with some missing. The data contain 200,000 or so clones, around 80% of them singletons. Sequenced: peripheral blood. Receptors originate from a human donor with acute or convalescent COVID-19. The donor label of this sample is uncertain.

The CDR3 loop reads CASSEEQGIQPQHF. As DNA, the CDR3 is TGTGCCAGCAGTGAAGAACAGGGGATCCAGCCCCAGCATTTT. The rearrangement uses TRBV6-4 and TRBJ1-5, with TRBD1 matching over 7 bases. Germline trimming cut 3 bases from V and 7 bases from J; bases unmatched to any gene: 6. The germline V gene has CDR1 MRHNA and CDR2 SNTAGT. The CDR3 is 14 amino acids.

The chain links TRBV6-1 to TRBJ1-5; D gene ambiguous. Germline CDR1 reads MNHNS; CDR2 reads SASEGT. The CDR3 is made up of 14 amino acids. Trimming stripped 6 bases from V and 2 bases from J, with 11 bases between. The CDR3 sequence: CASRLGEGNQPQHF. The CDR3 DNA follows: TGTGCCAGCAGGCTTGGAGAAGGCAATCAGCCCCAGCATTTT.

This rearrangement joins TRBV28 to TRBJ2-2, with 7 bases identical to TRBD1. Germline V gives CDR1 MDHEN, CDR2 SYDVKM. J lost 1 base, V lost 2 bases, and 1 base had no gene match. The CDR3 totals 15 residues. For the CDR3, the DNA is TGTGCCAGCAGTTTAGACAGGGAGAACACCGGGGAGCTGTTTTTT. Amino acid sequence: CASSLDRENTGELFF.

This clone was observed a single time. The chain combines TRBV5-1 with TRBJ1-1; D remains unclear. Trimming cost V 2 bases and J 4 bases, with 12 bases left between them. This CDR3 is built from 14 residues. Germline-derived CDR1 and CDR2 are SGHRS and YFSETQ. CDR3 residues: CASSLVPSTTEAFF. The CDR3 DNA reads TGCGCCAGCAGCTTAGTCCCGAGTACCACTGAAGCTTTCTTT.

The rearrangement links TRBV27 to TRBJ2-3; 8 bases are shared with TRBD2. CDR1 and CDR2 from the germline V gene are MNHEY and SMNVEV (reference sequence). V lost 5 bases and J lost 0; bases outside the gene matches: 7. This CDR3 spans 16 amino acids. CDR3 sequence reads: CASSEIAGPSTDTQYF. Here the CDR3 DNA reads TGTGCCAGCAGTGAGATAGCGGGACCCAGCACAGATACGCAGTATTTT.

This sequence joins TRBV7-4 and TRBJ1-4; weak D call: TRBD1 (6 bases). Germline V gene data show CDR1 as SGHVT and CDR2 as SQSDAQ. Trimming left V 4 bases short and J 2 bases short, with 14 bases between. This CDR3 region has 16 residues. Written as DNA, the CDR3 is TGTGCCAGCAGCTGCCAGGGGTGGGAGACTAATGAAAAACTGTTTTTT. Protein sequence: CASSCQGWETNEKLFF.

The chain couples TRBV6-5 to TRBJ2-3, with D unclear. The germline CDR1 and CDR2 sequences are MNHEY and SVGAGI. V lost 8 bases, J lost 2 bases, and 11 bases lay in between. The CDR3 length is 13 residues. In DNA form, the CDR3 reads TGTGCCAGCCTTGGAGTCTCCACAGATACGCAGTATTTT. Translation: CASLGVSTDTQYF.

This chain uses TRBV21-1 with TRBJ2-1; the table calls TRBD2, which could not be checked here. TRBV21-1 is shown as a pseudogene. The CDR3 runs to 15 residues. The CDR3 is CASPSTPCSYNEQFF. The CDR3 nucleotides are TGTGCCAGCCCTAGCACTCCTTGTTCCTACAATGAGCAGTTCTTC.

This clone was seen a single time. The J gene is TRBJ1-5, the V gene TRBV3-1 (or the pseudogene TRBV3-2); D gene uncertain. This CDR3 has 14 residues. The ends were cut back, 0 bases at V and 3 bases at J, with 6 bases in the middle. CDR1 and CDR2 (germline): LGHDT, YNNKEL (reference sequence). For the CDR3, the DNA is TGTGCCAGCAGCCAAGAGACATCCAATCAGCCCCAGCATTTT. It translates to CASSQETSNQPQHF.

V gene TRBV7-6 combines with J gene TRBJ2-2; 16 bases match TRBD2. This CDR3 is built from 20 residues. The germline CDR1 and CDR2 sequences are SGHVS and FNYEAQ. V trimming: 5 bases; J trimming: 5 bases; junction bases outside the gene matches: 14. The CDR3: CASSPGLAGGPTLETGELFF. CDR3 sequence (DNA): TGTGCCAGCAGCCCGGGACTAGCGGGAGGGCCTACCCTGGAGACCGGGGAGCTGTTTTTT.

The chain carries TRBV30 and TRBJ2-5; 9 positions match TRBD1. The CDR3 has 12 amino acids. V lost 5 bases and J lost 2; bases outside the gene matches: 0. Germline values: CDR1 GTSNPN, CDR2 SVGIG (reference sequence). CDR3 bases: TGTGCCTGGGACAGGGGGCAAGAGACCCAGTACTTC. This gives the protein CAWDRGQETQYF.

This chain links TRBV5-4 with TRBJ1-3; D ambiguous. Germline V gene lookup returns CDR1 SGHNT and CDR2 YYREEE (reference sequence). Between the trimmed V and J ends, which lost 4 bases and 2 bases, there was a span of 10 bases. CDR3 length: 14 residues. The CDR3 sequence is CASSPADAGNTIYF. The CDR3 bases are TGTGCCAGCAGCCCGGCGGATGCTGGAAACACCATATATTTT.

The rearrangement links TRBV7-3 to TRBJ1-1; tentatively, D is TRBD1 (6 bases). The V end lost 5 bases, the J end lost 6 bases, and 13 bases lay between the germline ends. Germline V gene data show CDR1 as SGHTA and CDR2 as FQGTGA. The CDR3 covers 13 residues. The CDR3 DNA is TGTGCCAGCAGCCCTTCTCGGACAGCTGAAGCTTTCTTT. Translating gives CASSPSRTAEAFF.

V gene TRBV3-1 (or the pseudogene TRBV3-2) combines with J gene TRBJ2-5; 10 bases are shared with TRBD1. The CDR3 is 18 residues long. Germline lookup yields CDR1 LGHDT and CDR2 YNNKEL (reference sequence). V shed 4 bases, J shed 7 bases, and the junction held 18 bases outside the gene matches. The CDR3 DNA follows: TGTGCCAGCAGCCCCTCAAATCCGGGACAGGGGTTAAGAGCGACCCAGTACTTC. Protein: CASSPSNPGQGLRATQYF.

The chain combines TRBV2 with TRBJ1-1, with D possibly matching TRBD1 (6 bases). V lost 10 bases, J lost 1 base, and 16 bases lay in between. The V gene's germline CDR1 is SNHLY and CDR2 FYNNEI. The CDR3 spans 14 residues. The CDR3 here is CANTQGFWNTEAFF. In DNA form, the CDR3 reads TGTGCCAATACCCAGGGGTTTTGGAACACTGAAGCTTTCTTT.

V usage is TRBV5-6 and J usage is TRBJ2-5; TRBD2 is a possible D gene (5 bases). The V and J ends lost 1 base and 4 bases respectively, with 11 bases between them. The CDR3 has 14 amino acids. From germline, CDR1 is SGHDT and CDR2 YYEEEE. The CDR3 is CASSLYLEGETQYF. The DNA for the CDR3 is TGTGCCAGCAGCTTGTACCTAGAGGGAGAGACCCAGTACTTC.

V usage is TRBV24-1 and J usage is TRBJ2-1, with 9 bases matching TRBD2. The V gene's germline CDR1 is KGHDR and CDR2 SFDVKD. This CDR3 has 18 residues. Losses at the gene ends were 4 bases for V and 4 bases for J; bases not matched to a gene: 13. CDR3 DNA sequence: TGTGCCACCAGTGACCCAAGGGGGCGGGAGGGAACTTACAATGAGCAGTTCTTC. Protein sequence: CATSDPRGREGTYNEQFF.

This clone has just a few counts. CDR3 sequence reads: CASSTRASGSSDTQYF. The CDR3 DNA reads as TGTGCCAGCAGCACCCGGGCTAGCGGGAGTTCAGATACGCAGTATTTT. The rearrangement uses TRBV3-1 (or the pseudogene TRBV3-2) and TRBJ2-3; TRBD2 agrees at 10 bases. There are 16 residues in the CDR3. Trimming took 5 bases from V and 4 from J; bases not matched to a gene: 9. Per germline, CDR1 LGHDT and CDR2 YNNKEL (reference sequence).

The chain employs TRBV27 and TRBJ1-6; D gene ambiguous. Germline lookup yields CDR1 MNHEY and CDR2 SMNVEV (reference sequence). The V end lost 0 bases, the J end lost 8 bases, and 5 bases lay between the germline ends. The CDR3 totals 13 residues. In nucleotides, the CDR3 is TGTGCCAGCAGTTTATCGAGGGATTCACCCCTCCACTTT. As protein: CASSLSRDSPLHF.